This paragraph covers one T cell receptor (beta chain) sequence. Its cognate antigen is unknown. TCRdb's table, derived via immunoSEQ multiplex PCR, lists solely in-frame clones and lacks some. The sample has some 15,000 clones, roughly 84% seen once. This specimen belongs to a study of T cell clones after liver transplantation. Study-level background: Immunosuppression withdrawal was tried within 2 years after liver transplantation in this trial. At least one year of complete immunosuppression withdrawal without enzymes over twice normal defined tolerance.

Sorting of unstimulated PBMCs yielded separate CD3+CD4+ and CD3+CD8+ fractions. Study-level results: A larger donor-reactive than third-party decline suggested partial antigen-specific deletion.

This CDR3 is 15 amino acids long. Germline values: CDR1 MGHRA, CDR2 YSYEKL. V shed 0 bases and J shed 5 bases, with 10 bases lying between them. Sequencing used CD8+ T cells from blood, obtained approximately 50 months after liver transplant. The chain is built from TRBV4-1 and TRBJ2-2; D is unclear. This sequence was found in a human patient who received a liver transplant. Some of the T cells might come from the graft donor. This chain's CDR3 is CASSQEAYPTGELFF. CDR3 coding DNA: TGCGCCAGCAGCCAAGAGGCCTACCCGACCGGGGAGCTGTTTTTT.